The 30 T cell receptor beta chains listed next were all sequenced from one sample in a study of identical twins (dated by TCRdb to about 2016). Libraries were made using 5' RACE. The sequencer was an Illumina HiSeq 2000. The public reads were reprocessed in TCRdb via fastp at Q25 and MiXCR, keeping in-frame beta chains. Under each unique CDR3 protein, matching rows form one entry showing the most common genes and DNA. For this sample there are about 530,000 distinct CDR3 sequences; about 15% appear just once. The top ten clonotypes cover 0.35% to 0.45% of the sample. The same data also went into a second study, on yellow fever vaccine responses in identical twins.

Sample: CD4+ T cells sorted from blood. The receptors come from a woman under 30 in good health.

This clonotype was counted a few times. The chain couples TRBV15 to TRBJ2-7; the D is unclear. The germline V and J ends were trimmed by 1 base and 3 bases, with 22 bases remaining between them. The CDR3 sequence is 18 residues long. CDR1 LNHNV and CDR2 YYDKDF come from the germline V gene (reference sequence). The CDR3 sequence is CATSRASQARTILYEQYV. The CDR3 DNA reads as TGTGCCACCAGCAGAGCGTCTCAAGCGAGAACCATCCTCTACGAGCAGTACGTC.

This clonotype was recorded a few times. This sequence joins TRBV12-3 or TRBV12-4 and TRBJ2-3; 9 bases are shared with TRBD2. The CDR3 is 15 residues long. V lost 3 bases to trimming and J lost 2 bases; unmatched junction nucleotides: 3. The CDR3, as DNA: TGTGCCAGCAGTTTTGTAGCGGGGGACACAGATACGCAGTATTTT. Residues: CASSFVAGDTDTQYF.

J is TRBJ2-5 and V is TRBV19, with D maybe TRBD1 (5 bases). V was cut by 5 bases and J by 4 bases, with 14 bases left in between. Germline V CDR1 and CDR2: LNHDA, SQIVND (reference sequence). This CDR3 is built from 14 residues. CDR3 nucleotide sequence: TGTGCCAGTAGTTTTCGACAGAAAGCAGAGACCCAGTACTTC. It specifies CASSFRQKAETQYF. The complete variable domain, with remaining parts taken from reference TRBV19 and TRBJ2-5, reads DGGITQSPKYLFRKEGQNVTLSCEQNLNHDAMYWYRQDPGQGLRLIYYSQIVNDFQKGDIAEGYSVSREKKESFPLTVTSAQKNPTAFYLCASSFRQKAETQYFGPGTRLLVL.

This clonotype was found a few times. This chain joins TRBV6-1 and TRBJ2-3, with TRBD2 matching over 8 bases. The CDR3 runs 14 residues. From germline, CDR1 is MNHNS and CDR2 SASEGT. Trimming at V came to 10 bases and at J to 2 bases, leaving 8 bases not matched to a gene. The CDR3 is CATPQTSATDTQYF. DNA of the CDR3: TGTGCCACCCCTCAGACTAGCGCCACAGATACGCAGTATTTT.

This clonotype was seen more than once but under ten times. The chain carries TRBV7-8 and TRBJ1-1, with 10 bases lining up with TRBD1. CDR3 length: 15 amino acids. Germline V gives CDR1 SGHVS, CDR2 FQNEAQ. V was pared by 6 bases and J by 5 bases, with 9 bases of the junction left unmatched. CDR3 region: CASRLMGQGLTEAFF. CDR3 nucleotide sequence: TGTGCCAGCAGGCTAATGGGACAGGGGTTGACTGAAGCTTTCTTT.

This chain joins TRBV2 and TRBJ1-1, with D tentatively TRBD1 (5 bases). This CDR3 has 15 amino acids. With 3 bases removed from V and 5 bases from J, the gap between germline ends came to 16 bases. Germline V gene sequence: CDR1 SNHLY, CDR2 FYNNEI. CDR3 sequence reads: CASSESGRGWTEAFF. For the CDR3, the DNA is TGTGCCAGCAGTGAGAGTGGGAGGGGATGGACTGAAGCTTTCTTT.

The V call is TRBV7-8, the J call TRBJ2-5, with 16 bases matching TRBD2. CDR3 length: 16 amino acids. Germline CDR1 is SGHVS and CDR2 is FQNEAQ. The J segment lost 6 bases and the V segment lost 5 bases, leaving 6 bases of the junction unmatched. In nucleotides, the CDR3 is TGTGCCAGCAGCCTGGGACTAGCGGGGGGGTGGAAGACCCAGTACTTC. Protein sequence: CASSLGLAGGWKTQYF.

This clonotype was observed a few times. In DNA form, the CDR3 reads TGTGCCAGCAGCCCCCCAAACCGGGACAGGGGTTTCGGAGAGACCCAGTACTTC. Translating gives CASSPPNRDRGFGETQYF. The genes are TRBV11-1 and TRBJ2-5; 10 bases align to TRBD1. V shed 5 bases and J 4 bases; nucleotides not matched to a gene: 16. Germline CDR1 SGHAT, CDR2 FQDESV (reference sequence). The CDR3 is 18 residues long.

This clonotype was counted only a few times. The chain uses TRBV7-7 and TRBJ2-1; maybe TRBD2 (6 bases). Germline V gene data show CDR1 as SSHAT and CDR2 as FNYEAQ (reference sequence). CDR3 length: 15 residues. Trimming pared 0 bases from V and 7 bases from J, leaving 13 bases between. The CDR3 nucleotides are TGTGCCAGCAGCTTAGCCCCGGGGGTTGGGAATGAGCAGTTCTTC. Translation: CASSLAPGVGNEQFF.

The gene calls are TRBV2 and TRBJ2-1; 12 nucleotides match TRBD2. CDR1 and CDR2 (germline): SNHLY, FYNNEI. The CDR3 extends over 17 amino acids. V dropped 4 bases and J dropped 10; count of bases not matched to a gene: 14. The CDR3 region is CASSALWGLAGGREQFF. In DNA, the CDR3 is TGTGCCAGCAGTGCTCTTTGGGGGCTAGCGGGGGGGAGGGAGCAGTTCTTC.

This clonotype was counted between two and nine times. The chain uses TRBV14 and TRBJ2-3; D is unresolved. The CDR3 is 11 amino acids. Germline loops: CDR1 SGHDN, CDR2 FVKESK. V was pared by 2 bases and J by 5 bases, with 2 bases between. Here the CDR3 DNA reads TGTGCCAGCAGCCAACAAGATACGCAGTATTTT. Translating it yields CASSQQDTQYF.

This clonotype was detected a few times. V and J are TRBV28 and TRBJ1-1, with TRBD1 identical over 9 bases. CDR1 MDHEN and CDR2 SYDVKM come from the germline V gene. The CDR3 has 15 amino acids. V shed 11 bases, J shed 3 bases, and the junction held 13 bases outside the gene matches. The DNA for the CDR3 is TGTGCCCACCTACCCCGGGACAGGGTATACACTGAAGCTTTCTTT. Translating gives CAHLPRDRVYTEAFF.

This clonotype was seen more than once but under ten times. The chain has TRBV18 and TRBJ2-1; 7 nucleotides match TRBD2. Germline CDR1 KGHSH, CDR2 LQKENI. The V and J ends lost 5 bases and 8 bases, in that order; junction bases with no gene match: 6. The CDR3 loop spans 13 amino acids. The CDR3 coding sequence is TGTGCCAGCTCAGGACTAGTGGGCGATGAGCAGTTCTTC. This translates into CASSGLVGDEQFF. The whole variable domain, remainder taken from reference TRBV18 and TRBJ2-1, is NAGVMQNPRHLVRRRGQEARLRCSPMKGHSHVYWYRQLPEEGLKFMVYLQKENIIDESGMPKERFSAEFPKEGPSILRIQQVVRGDSAAYFCASSGLVGDEQFFGPGTRLTVL.

This clonotype was counted between two and nine times. The V and J genes are TRBV12-3 or TRBV12-4 and TRBJ1-4; perhaps TRBD1 as D (5 bases). The CDR3 has 14 amino acids. Trimming left V 5 bases short and J 7 bases short, with 14 bases between. CDR3 DNA sequence: TGTGCCAGCAGTCATGGGGGGTTGGGTGAAAAACTGTTTTTT. Encoded protein: CASSHGGLGEKLFF.

In this sample, this clonotype turned up a few times. This sequence joins TRBV7-6 and TRBJ2-5; TRBD2 agrees at 8 bases. CDR3 size: 20 residues. CDR1 is SGHVS and CDR2 is FNYEAQ in the germline V gene. V lost 5 bases to trimming and J lost 6 bases; unmatched junction nucleotides: 26. The CDR3 region is CASSHFEGSGERIGRKTQYF. CDR3 bases: TGTGCCAGCAGCCACTTCGAGGGTAGCGGGGAACGGATAGGAAGAAAGACCCAGTACTTC.

This clonotype was recorded a few times. The chain recombines TRBV3-1 with TRBJ2-7; 7 nucleotides match TRBD2. The germline gives CDR1 LGHDT, CDR2 YNNKEL (reference sequence). This CDR3 contains 14 residues. V gave up 4 bases and J gave up 7 bases; unmatched junction bases: 10. The CDR3 DNA reads as TGTGCCAGCAGCCCCCGAGCGGGATCGGGAGAGCAGTACTTC. Translating gives CASSPRAGSGEQYF.

This clonotype was seen more than once but under ten times. The J gene is TRBJ2-2, the V gene TRBV29-1, with 9 bases aligning to TRBD2. CDR3 length: 17 residues. CDR1 and CDR2 from the germline V gene are SQVTM and ANQGSEA. V lost 4 bases to trimming and J lost 5 bases; unmatched junction nucleotides: 14. CDR3 amino acids: CSVGGGRGAARTGELFF. CDR3 bases: TGCAGCGTTGGAGGCGGGAGGGGAGCTGCGAGGACCGGGGAGCTGTTTTTT.

At least ten counts were recorded for this clonotype. The chain combines TRBV7-2 with TRBJ2-1; the match to TRBD2 covers 8 bases. The CDR3 runs 16 residues. V was clipped by 3 bases and J by 1 base; unmatched bases: 5. Germline V gene data show CDR1 as SGHTA and CDR2 as FQGNSA. CDR3 sequence reads: CASSFREGTSYNEQFF. The DNA for the CDR3 is TGTGCCAGCAGCTTCCGGGAGGGCACGTCCTACAATGAGCAGTTCTTC.

This clonotype was observed a few times. This chain uses TRBV20-1 with TRBJ2-3, with 9 bases fitting TRBD1. J lost 5 bases, V lost 4 bases, and 10 bases had no gene match. The CDR3 covers 15 residues. Germline CDR1 reads DFQATT; CDR2 reads SNEGSKA (reference sequence). The CDR3: CSATLGTGRRDTQYF. In DNA, the CDR3 is TGCAGTGCTACCCTCGGGACAGGGAGACGAGATACGCAGTATTTT.

The gene calls are TRBV9 and TRBJ2-7; D gene unclear. Trimming cost V 0 bases and J 3 bases, with 7 bases left between them. Germline CDR1 reads SGDLS; CDR2 reads YYNGEE. The CDR3 runs to 13 residues. The CDR3, as DNA: TGTGCCAGCAGCGTAGAGGGCTACTACGAGCAGTACTTC. Its protein is CASSVEGYYEQYF.

This clonotype has more than one count but fewer than ten. J is TRBJ2-5 and V is TRBV12-3 or TRBV12-4, with D possibly matching TRBD2 (7 bases). V was cut by 6 bases and J by 5 bases, with 25 bases left in between. There are 17 residues in the CDR3. The CDR3 here is CASSRPIGGRRGETQYF. CDR3 in DNA: TGTGCCAGCAGCCGACCCATAGGCGGGAGAAGGGGGGAGACCCAGTACTTC.

This chain connects TRBV12-3 or TRBV12-4 to TRBJ2-7, with 10 bases lining up with TRBD2. The CDR3 contains 18 residues. The CDR3 coding sequence is TGTACCTTCAGTTTATACAGACTAGCGGGCACTAACTCCTACGAGCAGTACTTC. This codes for CTFSLYRLAGTNSYEQYF.

V gene TRBV5-1 combines with J gene TRBJ1-5, with D possibly matching TRBD1 (6 bases). The CDR3 covers 13 residues. Germline CDR1 SGHRS, CDR2 YFSETQ. V lost 5 bases and J 5 bases, leaving 11 bases between the germline ends. CDR3 coding DNA: TGCGCCAGCAGAGAGGGGGTACATCAGCCCCAGCATTTT. This codes for CASREGVHQPQHF.

This rearrangement joins TRBV3-1 to TRBJ2-7; the match to TRBD1 covers 9 bases. The CDR3 consists of 13 residues. The germline V gene encodes CDR1 LGHDT and CDR2 YNNKEL (reference sequence). Losses at the gene ends were 3 bases for V and 4 bases for J; bases not matched to a gene: 1. CDR3 residues: CASSQTGGYEQYV. Written as DNA, the CDR3 is TGTGCCAGCAGCCAGACAGGGGGGTACGAGCAGTACGTC.

The chain has TRBV20-1 and TRBJ1-2; 7 positions match TRBD1. The CDR3 has 11 residues. Per the germline V gene, CDR1 is DFQATT and CDR2 is SNEGSKA (reference sequence). V trimming: 6 bases; J trimming: 8 bases; junction bases outside the gene matches: 6. In DNA, the CDR3 is TGCAGTGCCACAGGGGTAAAGGGCTACACCTTC. This sequence encodes CSATGVKGYTF.

J is TRBJ1-2 and V is TRBV29-1; D is ambiguous. Germline loops: CDR1 SQVTM, CDR2 ANQGSEA. This CDR3 is 10 amino acids long. Trimming removed 2 bases at V and 6 bases at J, with 4 bases between. The CDR3 nucleotides read TGCAGCGTTGAAATAGATGGCTACACCTTC. It yields the protein CSVEIDGYTF.

This clonotype was counted ten times or more. The chain couples TRBV7-6 to TRBJ2-1; 7 bases agree with TRBD2. The V segment lost 5 bases and the J segment 0 bases; nucleotides outside the gene matches: 7. This CDR3 is built from 16 residues. From germline, CDR1 is SGHVS and CDR2 FNYEAQ. The CDR3 bases are TGTGCCAGCAGCCCACTGTCGGGAGGCTCCTACAATGAGCAGTTCTTC. This translates into CASSPLSGGSYNEQFF.

There are a few counts of this clonotype. The genes are TRBV27 and TRBJ1-2; TRBD1 matches 9 bases. The CDR3 is 16 amino acids. Germline trimming cut 1 base from V and 7 bases from J; bases unmatched to any gene: 10. Germline CDR1 MNHEY, CDR2 SMNVEV (reference sequence). DNA for the CDR3: TGTGCCAGCAGTTTATACCCTCGGGACAGGGACTTTGGCTACACCTTC. Translation: CASSLYPRDRDFGYTF.

The chain recombines TRBV7-9 with TRBJ2-2; a weak D match, TRBD1 (6 bases). Trimming took 1 base from V and 5 from J, leaving 11 bases between them. CDR1 is SEHNR, CDR2 FQNEAQ, per germline (reference sequence). The CDR3 extends over 15 amino acids. CDR3 DNA sequence: TGTGCCAGCAGCTTAGGACAGGCTAGGACCGGGGAGCTGTTTTTT. Translation gives CASSLGQARTGELFF. The full variable domain, rest sourced from reference TRBV7-9 and TRBJ2-2, is DTGVSQNPRHKITKRGQNVTFRCDPISEHNRLYWYRQTLGQGPEFLTYFQNEAQLEKSRLLSDRFSAERPKGSFSTLEIQRTEQGDSAMYLCASSLGQARTGELFFGEGSRLTVL.

This clonotype showed up just a few times. V usage is TRBV7-2 and J usage is TRBJ2-3, with 10 nucleotides matching TRBD2. The CDR3 is made up of 15 amino acids. The germline gives CDR1 SGHTA, CDR2 FQGNSA. V was clipped by 3 bases and J by 4 bases; unmatched bases: 4. The CDR3 sequence is CASSFTSGVADTQYF. In nucleotides, the CDR3 is TGTGCCAGCAGCTTTACTAGCGGGGTAGCAGATACGCAGTATTTT.